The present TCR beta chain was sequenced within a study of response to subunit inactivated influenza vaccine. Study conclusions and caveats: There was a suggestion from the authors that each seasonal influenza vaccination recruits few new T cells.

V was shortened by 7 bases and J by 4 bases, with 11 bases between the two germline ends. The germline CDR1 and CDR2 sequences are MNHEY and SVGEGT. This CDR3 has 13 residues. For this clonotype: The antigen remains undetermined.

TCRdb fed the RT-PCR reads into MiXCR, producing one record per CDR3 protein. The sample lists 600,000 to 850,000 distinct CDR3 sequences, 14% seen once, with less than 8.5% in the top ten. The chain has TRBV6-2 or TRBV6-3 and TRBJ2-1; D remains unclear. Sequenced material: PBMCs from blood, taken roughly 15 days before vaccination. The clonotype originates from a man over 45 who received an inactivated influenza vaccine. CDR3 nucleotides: TGTGCCAGCACCCCCGGCAGTTACAATGAGCAGTTCTTC. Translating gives CASTPGSYNEQFF.